The entry below gives a single T cell receptor beta chain sequence along with its context. This entry comes from a study of blood T cell repertoires in COVID-19. Background on the study: Samples of COVID-19 (acute and convalescent) were obtained from the United States, Italy and Spain.

The germline V gene has CDR1 MNHEY and CDR2 SMNVEV (reference sequence). The CDR3 is made up of 18 amino acids. The V and J ends lost 5 bases and 6 bases, in that order; junction bases with no gene match: 22. The method was immunoSEQ multiplex PCR; TCRdb's version includes in-frame clones alone and lacks a portion of them. The table has around 100,000 clones, around 90% seen once; the top ten hold roughly 18%. Sequenced material: peripheral blood. This chain connects TRBV27 to TRBJ2-7, with 7 nucleotides matching TRBD2. The TCR comes from a woman of 80 years or more in a cohort sampled during active COVID-19. The CDR3 region is CASSPLIRLAHSYCEQYF. DNA of the CDR3: TGTGCCAGCAGTCCCCTTATCCGACTAGCCCATTCATACTGCGAGCAGTACTTC.